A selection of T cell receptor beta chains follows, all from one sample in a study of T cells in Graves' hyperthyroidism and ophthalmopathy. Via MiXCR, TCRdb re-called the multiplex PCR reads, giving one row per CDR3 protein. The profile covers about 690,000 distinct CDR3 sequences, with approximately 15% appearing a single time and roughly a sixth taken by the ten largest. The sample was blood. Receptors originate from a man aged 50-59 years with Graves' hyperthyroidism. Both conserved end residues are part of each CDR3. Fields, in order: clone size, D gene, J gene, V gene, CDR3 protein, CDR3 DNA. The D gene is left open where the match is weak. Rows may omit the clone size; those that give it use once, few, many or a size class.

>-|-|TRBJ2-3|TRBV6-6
CASSYFGTDTQYF
TGTGCCAGCAGTTACTTTGGTACAGATACGCAGTATTTT
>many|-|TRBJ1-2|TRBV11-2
CASSVRGGYTF
TGTGCCAGCAGCGTCAGGGGAGGCTACACCTTC
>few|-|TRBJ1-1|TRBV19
CASSTGTSNTEAFF
TGTGCCAGTAGTACCGGGACGTCGAACACTGAAGCTTTCTTT
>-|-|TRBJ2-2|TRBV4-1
CASSQEIGVKSGELFF
TGCGCCAGCAGCCAAGAGATCGGCGTGAAGTCCGGGGAGCTGTTTTTT
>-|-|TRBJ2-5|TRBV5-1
CASSLDVQTQYF
TGCGCCAGCAGCTTGGACGTTCAGACCCAGTACTTC
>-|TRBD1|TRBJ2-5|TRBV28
CASSFHGQGNQETQYF
TGTGCCAGCAGTTTCCACGGACAGGGAAACCAAGAGACCCAGTACTTC
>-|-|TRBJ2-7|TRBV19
CASTQGRGSYEQYF
TGTGCCAGTACCCAAGGGCGCGGCTCCTACGAGCAGTACTTC
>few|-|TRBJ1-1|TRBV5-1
CASSLEGGRRTEAFF
TGCGCCAGCAGCTTGGAGGGGGGTCGTCGGACTGAAGCTTTCTTT
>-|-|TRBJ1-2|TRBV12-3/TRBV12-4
CASSLGWTPVFSGYTF
TGTGCCAGCAGTTTAGGTTGGACACCAGTTTTTTCTGGCTACACCTTC
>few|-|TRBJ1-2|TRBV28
CASVQLGGGYTF
TGTGCCAGCGTACAGCTCGGAGGGGGCTACACCTTC
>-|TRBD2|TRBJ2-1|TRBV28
CASSLRAWGTSGNNEQFF
TGTGCCAGCAGTTTACGTGCCTGGGGGACTAGCGGCAACAATGAGCAGTTCTTC
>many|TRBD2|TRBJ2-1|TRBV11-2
CASSYREDGEQFF
TGTGCCAGCAGCTATCGGGAGGACGGTGAGCAGTTCTTC
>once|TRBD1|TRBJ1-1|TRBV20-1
CSASPELGGRDTEAFF
TGCAGTGCCTCACCCGAGCTAGGGGGCAGGGACACTGAAGCTTTCTTT
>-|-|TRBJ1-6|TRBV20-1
CSAREDRNSPLHF
TGCAGTGCTAGAGAAGACAGGAATTCACCCCTCCACTTT
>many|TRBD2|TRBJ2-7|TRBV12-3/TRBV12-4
CASSRTSGNYEQYF
TGTGCCAGCAGTCGGACTAGCGGGAACTACGAGCAGTACTTC
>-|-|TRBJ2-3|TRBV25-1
CASSVESPPDTQYF
TGTGCCAGCAGTGTCGAAAGCCCTCCAGATACGCAGTATTTT
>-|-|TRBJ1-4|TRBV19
CASRRNEKLFF
TGTGCCAGTAGGCGGAATGAAAAACTGTTTTTT
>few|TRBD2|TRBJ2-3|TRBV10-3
CATTPALGGLQYTDTQYF
TGTGCCACGACCCCAGCCCTGGGGGGGTTGCAATACACAGATACGCAGTATTTT
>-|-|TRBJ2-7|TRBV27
CASSFKGVYEQYF
TGTGCCAGCAGTTTCAAAGGGGTCTACGAGCAGTACTTC
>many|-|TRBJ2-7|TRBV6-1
CASRWTRLTYEQYF
TGTGCCAGCAGATGGACACGGTTGACCTACGAGCAGTACTTC
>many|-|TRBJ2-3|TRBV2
CASSDGRAQRNTQYF
TGTGCCAGCAGTGACGGCAGGGCCCAAAGGAATACGCAGTATTTT
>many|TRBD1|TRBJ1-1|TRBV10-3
CAISESGHRGRRMNTEAFF
TGTGCCATCAGTGAGTCAGGTCATAGGGGGCGCAGGATGAACACTGAAGCTTTCTTT
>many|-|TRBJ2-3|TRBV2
CASSPIASTDTQYF
TGTGCCAGCAGTCCCATAGCTAGCACAGATACGCAGTATTTT
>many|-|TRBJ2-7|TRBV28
CASSKGGWGEQYF
TGTGCCAGCAGCAAAGGAGGGTGGGGCGAGCAGTACTTC
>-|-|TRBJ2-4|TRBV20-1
CSASAQTKNIQYF
TGCAGTGCTAGTGCCCAAACCAAAAACATTCAGTACTTC
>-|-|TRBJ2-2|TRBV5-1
CASSRDRLNTGELFF
TGCGCTTCCAGCAGAGATCGTCTGAACACCGGGGAGCTGTTTTTT
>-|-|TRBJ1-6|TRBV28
CASRDPGVNSPLHF
TGTGCCAGCCGGGACCCTGGAGTTAATTCACCCCTCCACTTT
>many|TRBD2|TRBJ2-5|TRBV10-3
CAISASGSSGRAPGTQYF
TGTGCCATCAGTGCCAGTGGCTCTAGCGGGAGGGCCCCCGGGACCCAGTACTTC
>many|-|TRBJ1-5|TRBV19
CASSTRLGQSNQPQHF
TGTGCCAGTAGTACCCGCCTCGGACAGTCCAATCAGCCCCAGCATTTT
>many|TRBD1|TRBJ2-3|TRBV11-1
CASSPGTGRGTDTQYF
TGTGCCAGCAGCCCAGGGACAGGGAGAGGAACAGATACGCAGTATTTT
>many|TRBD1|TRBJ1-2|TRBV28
CANRDRGYGYTF
TGTGCCAACCGGGACAGGGGCTATGGCTACACCTTC
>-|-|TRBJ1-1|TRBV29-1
CSVAVRERNTEAFF
TGCAGCGTTGCCGTTCGGGAGAGGAACACTGAAGCTTTCTTT
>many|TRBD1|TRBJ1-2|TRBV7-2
CASSSRTGDYGYTF
TGTGCCAGCAGCTCCCGGACAGGGGACTATGGCTACACCTTC
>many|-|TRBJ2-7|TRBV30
CAWSPPSGSYEQYF
TGTGCCTGGAGTCCCCCTTCCGGGAGTTACGAGCAGTACTTC
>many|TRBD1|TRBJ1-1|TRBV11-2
CASSLAQGATFF
TGTGCCAGCAGCTTAGCTCAGGGGGCGACTTTCTTT
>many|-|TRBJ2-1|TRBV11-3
CASSPAAWADNEQFF
TGTGCCAGCAGCCCAGCAGCCTGGGCCGACAATGAGCAGTTCTTC
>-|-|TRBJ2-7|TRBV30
CAWSRGTYEQYF
TGTGCCTGGAGCAGGGGCACCTACGAGCAGTACTTC
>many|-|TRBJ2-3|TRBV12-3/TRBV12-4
CASSLITRFGQAPKLSTDTQYF
TGTGCCAGCAGTTTAATAACCCGGTTCGGGCAGGCGCCCAAACTTAGCACAGATACGCAGTATTTT
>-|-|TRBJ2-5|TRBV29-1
CSVTGRARVVTQYF
TGCAGCGTTACAGGGAGGGCCCGGGTCGTGACCCAGTACTTC
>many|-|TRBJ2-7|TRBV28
CASRFSGGHEQYF
TGTGCCAGCAGGTTCTCAGGAGGCCACGAGCAGTACTTC
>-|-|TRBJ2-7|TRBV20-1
CSARGTFYEQYF
TGCAGTGCTAGAGGGACATTCTACGAGCAGTACTTC
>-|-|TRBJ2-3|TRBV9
CASSPREGRITDTQYF
TGTGCCAGCAGCCCACGAGAGGGGCGGATCACAGATACGCAGTATTTT
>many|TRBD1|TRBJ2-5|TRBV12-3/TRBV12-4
CASSSGTGVIQETQYF
TGTGCCAGCAGTTCGGGGACAGGGGTGATCCAAGAGACCCAGTACTTC
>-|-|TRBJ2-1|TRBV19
CASSILVPVGQSSYNEQFF
TGTGCCAGTAGTATATTGGTCCCTGTCGGCCAAAGCTCCTACAATGAGCAGTTCTTC
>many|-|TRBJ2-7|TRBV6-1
CASSAVHSLSYEQYF
TGTGCCAGCAGTGCCGTACATAGCCTCTCCTACGAGCAGTACTTC
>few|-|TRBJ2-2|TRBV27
CASKVFRGVDTGELFF
TGTGCCAGCAAAGTCTTTAGGGGGGTGGACACCGGGGAGCTGTTTTTT
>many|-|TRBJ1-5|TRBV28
CASSLTGSSNQPQHF
TGTGCCAGCAGTTTAACGGGATCGAGCAATCAGCCCCAGCATTTT